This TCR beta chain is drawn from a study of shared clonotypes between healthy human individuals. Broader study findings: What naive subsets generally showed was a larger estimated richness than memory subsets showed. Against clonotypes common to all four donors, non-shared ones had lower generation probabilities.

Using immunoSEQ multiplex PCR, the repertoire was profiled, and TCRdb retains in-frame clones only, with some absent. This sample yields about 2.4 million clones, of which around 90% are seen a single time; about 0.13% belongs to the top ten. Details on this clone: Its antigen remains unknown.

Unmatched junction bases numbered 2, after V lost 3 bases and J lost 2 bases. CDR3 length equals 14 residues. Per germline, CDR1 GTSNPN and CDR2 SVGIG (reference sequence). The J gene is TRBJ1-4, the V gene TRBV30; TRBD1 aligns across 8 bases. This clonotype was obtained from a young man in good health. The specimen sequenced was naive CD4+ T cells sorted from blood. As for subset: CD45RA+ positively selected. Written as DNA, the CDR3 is TGTGCCTGGAGGCGGACAGGGACTAATGAAAAACTGTTTTTT. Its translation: CAWRRTGTNEKLFF.